These 7 T cell receptor beta chains share one sample of origin, sequenced in a study of cytomegalovirus exposure and HLA in healthy donors. Use of 60 Vbeta and 13 Jbeta primers characterized the PCR. Assay used: immunoSEQ multiplex PCR; TCRdb lists only in-frame clones, some missing. This table has 240,000 or so clones, about 81% appearing once. The source material was PBMCs. The receptors shown here come from a woman in her 40s in good health and CMV-seropositive.

The DNA for the CDR3 is TGTGCCAGCTCACTCCGACAGGGTCCCAATGAAAAACTGTTTTTT. Translating it yields CASSLRQGPNEKLFF. The chain uses TRBV18 and TRBJ1-4, with 7 bases identical to TRBD1. The CDR3 extends over 15 amino acids. Germline CDR1 KGHSH, CDR2 LQKENI. V trimming: 4 bases; J trimming: 5 bases; junction bases outside the gene matches: 7.

This clone was observed a single time. The chain is built from TRBV18 and TRBJ2-4; D is perhaps TRBD1 (5 bases). The CDR3 contains 12 residues. Germline CDR1 and CDR2: KGHSH and LQKENI. Between the trimmed V and J ends, which lost 0 bases and 16 bases, there was a span of 13 bases. CDR3 DNA: TGTGCCAGCTCACCACCTGGGCAGGGTACCTACTTC. Its translation: CASSPPGQGTYF.

The chain carries TRBV19 and TRBJ2-2, with 9 bases matching TRBD1. The CDR3 extends over 15 amino acids. V was clipped by 6 bases and J by 4 bases; unmatched bases: 6. Germline V lookup: CDR1 LNHDA, CDR2 SQIVND (reference sequence). The CDR3 region has the DNA TGTGCCAGTAGGAAGGGACAGGGTCGCACCGGGGAGCTGTTTTTT. It codes for CASRKGQGRTGELFF.

J is TRBJ1-1 and V is TRBV11-1; 11 bases match TRBD1. After removal of 9 bases from V and 1 base from J, the junction contained 13 bases not matched to a gene. Germline V gives CDR1 SGHAT, CDR2 FQDESV (reference sequence). The CDR3 consists of 17 residues. Here the CDR3 DNA reads TGTGCCAGTGACGAGGGACAGGGGGAGTGGGAGAACACTGAAGCTTTCTTT. The encoded protein is CASDEGQGEWENTEAFF.

The gene calls are TRBV12-5 and TRBJ2-7, with TRBD1 identical over 7 bases. V lost 3 bases to trimming and J lost 1 base; unmatched junction nucleotides: 12. Germline CDR1 reads LGHNT; CDR2 reads FRNRAP. This CDR3 region has 17 residues. CDR3: CASGFGGDGTASYEQYF. For the CDR3, the DNA is TGTGCTAGTGGTTTCGGAGGAGATGGGACAGCTTCCTACGAGCAGTACTTC.

The CDR3 region has the DNA TGTGCCAGCAGTGAACAGGGGATGAACACTGAAGCTTTCTTT. Protein sequence: CASSEQGMNTEAFF. The chain links TRBV27 to TRBJ1-1; 7 nucleotides match TRBD1. CDR1 is MNHEY, CDR2 SMNVEV, per germline (reference sequence). CDR3 length: 14 residues. With 5 bases clipped from V and 0 bases from J, the junction kept 3 bases outside the gene matches.

The CDR3 loop is CASSYATGGGSEKLFF. In DNA form, the CDR3 reads TGTGCCAGCAGTTACGCCACAGGGGGCGGAAGTGAAAAACTGTTTTTT. The rearrangement links TRBV6-6 to TRBJ1-4, with 9 bases aligning to TRBD1. The V segment lost 2 bases and the J segment 7 bases; nucleotides outside the gene matches: 8. The CDR3 has 16 amino acids. Germline V lookup: CDR1 MNHNY, CDR2 SVGAGI (reference sequence).